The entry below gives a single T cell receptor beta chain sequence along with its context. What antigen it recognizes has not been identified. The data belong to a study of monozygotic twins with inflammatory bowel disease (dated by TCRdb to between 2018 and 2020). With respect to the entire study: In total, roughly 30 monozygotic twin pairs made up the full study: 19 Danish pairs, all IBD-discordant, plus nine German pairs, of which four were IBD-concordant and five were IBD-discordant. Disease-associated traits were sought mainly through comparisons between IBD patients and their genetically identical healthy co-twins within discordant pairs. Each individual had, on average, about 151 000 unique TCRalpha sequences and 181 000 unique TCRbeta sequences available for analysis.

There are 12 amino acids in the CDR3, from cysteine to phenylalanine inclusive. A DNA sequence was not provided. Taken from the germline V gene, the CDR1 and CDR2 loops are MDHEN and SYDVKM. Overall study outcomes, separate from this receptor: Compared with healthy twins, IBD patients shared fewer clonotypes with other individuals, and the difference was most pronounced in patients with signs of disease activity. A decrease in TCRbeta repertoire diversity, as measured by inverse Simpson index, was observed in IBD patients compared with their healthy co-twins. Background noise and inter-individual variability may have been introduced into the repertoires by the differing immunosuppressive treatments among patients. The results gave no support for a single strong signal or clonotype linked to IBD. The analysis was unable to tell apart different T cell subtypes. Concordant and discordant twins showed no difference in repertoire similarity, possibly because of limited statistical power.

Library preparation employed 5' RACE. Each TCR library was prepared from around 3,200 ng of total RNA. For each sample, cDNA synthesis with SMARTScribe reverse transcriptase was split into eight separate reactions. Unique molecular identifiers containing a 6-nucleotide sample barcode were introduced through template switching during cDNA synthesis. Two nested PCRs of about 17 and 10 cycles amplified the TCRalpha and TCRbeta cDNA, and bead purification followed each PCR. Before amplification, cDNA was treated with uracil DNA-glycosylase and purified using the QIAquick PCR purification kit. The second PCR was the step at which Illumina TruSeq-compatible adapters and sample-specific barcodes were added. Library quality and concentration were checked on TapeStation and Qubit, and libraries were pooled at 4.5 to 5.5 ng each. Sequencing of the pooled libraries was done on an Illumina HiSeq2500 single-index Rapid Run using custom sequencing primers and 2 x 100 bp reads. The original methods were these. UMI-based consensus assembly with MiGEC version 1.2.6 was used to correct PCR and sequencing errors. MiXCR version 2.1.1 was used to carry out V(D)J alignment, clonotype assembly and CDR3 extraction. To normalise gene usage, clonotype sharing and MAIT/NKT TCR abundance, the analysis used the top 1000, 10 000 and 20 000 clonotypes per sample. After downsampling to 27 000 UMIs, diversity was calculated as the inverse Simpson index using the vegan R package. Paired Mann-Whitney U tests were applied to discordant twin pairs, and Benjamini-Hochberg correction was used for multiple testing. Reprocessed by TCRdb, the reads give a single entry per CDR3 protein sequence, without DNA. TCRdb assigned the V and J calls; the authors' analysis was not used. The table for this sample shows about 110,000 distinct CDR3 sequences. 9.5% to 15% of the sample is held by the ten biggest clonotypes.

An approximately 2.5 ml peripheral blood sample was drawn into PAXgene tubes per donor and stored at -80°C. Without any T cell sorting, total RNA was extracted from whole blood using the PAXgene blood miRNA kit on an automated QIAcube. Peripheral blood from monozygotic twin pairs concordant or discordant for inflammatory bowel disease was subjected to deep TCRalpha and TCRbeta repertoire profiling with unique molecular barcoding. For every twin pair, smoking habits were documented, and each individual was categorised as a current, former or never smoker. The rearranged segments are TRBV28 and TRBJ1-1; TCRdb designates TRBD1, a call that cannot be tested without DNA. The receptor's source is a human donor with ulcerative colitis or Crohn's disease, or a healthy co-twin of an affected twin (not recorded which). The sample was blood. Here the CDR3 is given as CASSLGGLGAFF.